This T cell receptor (beta chain) appears in the sequencing data of a study of T cell responses to AZD1222 COVID-19 vaccine. Overall study results and limits: All repertoire sampling was performed exclusively after the peak T cell response. Baseline antibody screening turned up just six or seven seropositive AZD1222 recipients.

About this clone: Its matching antigen is unknown.

Sequencing used immunoSEQ multiplex PCR; TCRdb keeps in-frame clones, though not all of them. The data contain over 85,000 clones, roughly nine tenths of them seen just once; the ten biggest clones take up roughly 13%. The origin of this receptor is an adult in good health. The specimen comprised peripheral blood, sampled on day 0 of AZD1222 vaccination.

The CDR3 DNA follows: TGTGCCAGCAGCTTAGTAGGCCGGCGCACAGATACGCAGTATTTT. Its protein product is CASSLVGRRTDTQYF. The chain has TRBV7-2 and TRBJ2-3, with unresolved D. The CDR3 runs to 15 residues. V was shortened by 1 base and J by 1 base, with 9 bases between the two germline ends. Per the germline V gene, CDR1 is SGHTA and CDR2 is FQGNSA. Looking up the rest from reference TRBV7-2 and TRBJ2-3 gives the full variable domain: GAGVSQSPSNKVTEKGKDVELRCDPISGHTALYWYRQSLGQGLEFLIYFQGNSAPDKSGLPSDRFSAERTGGSVSTLTIQRTQQEDSAVYLCASSLVGRRTDTQYFGPGTRLTVL.